These 9 T cell receptor beta chains share one sample of origin, sequenced in a study of blood T cell repertoires in COVID-19. TCRdb's table, derived via immunoSEQ multiplex PCR, lists solely in-frame clones and lacks some. The table has 25,000 to 35,000 clones, 72% seen once; the top ten hold 20% to 25%. The sequencing sample was made of peripheral blood. The receptors here all came from a boy aged 2 to 10 with active or convalescent COVID-19.

This clone has more than one count but fewer than ten. The CDR3: CASSLNPTGGGYTIYF. DNA for the CDR3: TGTGCCAGCAGCTTGAACCCAACAGGGGGTGGGTACACCATATATTTT. The chain combines TRBV7-2 with TRBJ1-3, with TRBD1 matching 8 bases. CDR1 is SGHTA, CDR2 FQGNSA, per germline. Trimming at V came to 3 bases and at J to 8 bases, leaving 12 bases not matched to a gene. The CDR3 is 16 residues long.

The CDR3 spells CAWSAGQGYSPLHF. The CDR3 nucleotides are TGTGCCTGGAGCGCGGGACAGGGATATTCACCCCTCCACTTT. The chain couples TRBV30 to TRBJ1-6, with 9 bases matching TRBD1. The CDR3 extends over 14 amino acids. Germline CDR1 and CDR2: GTSNPN and SVGIG (reference sequence). Germline trimming cut 3 bases from V and 8 bases from J; bases unmatched to any gene: 5.

This clone was counted only a few times. The genes are TRBV28 and TRBJ1-5; no definite D call. Germline V gives CDR1 MDHEN, CDR2 SYDVKM. This CDR3 region has 14 residues. V lost 6 bases to trimming and J lost 7 bases, with 16 bases between them. The CDR3 here is CASSYSEGSQPQHF. The CDR3 DNA sequence: TGTGCCAGCAGCTACTCGGAGGGATCCCAGCCCCAGCATTTT.

This clone came up a few times. The CDR3 reads CASSPGLAGWNEQFF. The CDR3 DNA is TGTGCCAGTAGCCCGGGACTAGCGGGATGGAATGAGCAGTTCTTC. The chain employs TRBV19 and TRBJ2-1; 13 positions agree with TRBD2. The CDR3 runs to 15 residues. In germline, CDR1 is LNHDA, CDR2 SQIVND (reference sequence). The junction had 6 bases not matched to a gene; V was cut back by 6 bases and J by 7 bases.

The genes are TRBV13 and TRBJ2-7; TRBD1 is a possible D gene (5 bases). The ends were cut back, 5 bases at V and 3 bases at J, with 11 bases in the middle. The CDR3 runs to 13 residues. Germline V gene sequence: CDR1 PRHDT, CDR2 FYEKMQ (reference sequence). The CDR3 DNA sequence: TGTGCCAGCAGCCCCGGCAGGGACTACGAGCAGTACTTC. It translates to CASSPGRDYEQYF.

The chain joins TRBV10-1 to TRBJ2-7, with 10 nucleotides matching TRBD1. The trim removed 5 bases at V and 3 bases at J, leaving 4 bases unmatched. Germline values: CDR1 WNHNN, CDR2 SYGVQD (reference sequence). The CDR3 loop spans 14 amino acids. The CDR3 protein is CASSRDRGRYEQYF. The CDR3 coding sequence is TGCGCCAGCAGTCGGGACAGGGGCCGCTACGAGCAGTACTTC.

V usage is TRBV10-2 and J usage is TRBJ2-7, with 11 bases aligning to TRBD2. Germline V lookup: CDR1 WSHSY, CDR2 SAAADI. This CDR3 contains 18 residues. V dropped 2 bases and J dropped 7; count of bases not matched to a gene: 16. The CDR3 coding sequence is TGCGCCAGCAGTGAGAGGCTAGCGGGAGGCCTCACCTTGGATGAGCAGTACTTC. Protein: CASSERLAGGLTLDEQYF.

This clone showed up just a few times. V and J are TRBV3-1 (or the pseudogene TRBV3-2) and TRBJ1-3; D ambiguous. Germline CDR1 and CDR2: LGHDT and YNNKEL (reference sequence). The CDR3 spans 17 residues. V was cut by 0 bases and J by 7 bases, with 19 bases left in between. The CDR3 spells CASSQEGPRVVPNTIYF. CDR3 sequence (DNA): TGTGCCAGCAGCCAAGAAGGACCGCGGGTTGTCCCCAACACCATATATTTT.

This chain links TRBV4-1 with TRBJ2-1; 7 bases agree with TRBD2. This CDR3 spans 14 amino acids. V shed 2 bases, J shed 7 bases, and the junction held 5 bases outside the gene matches. Looked up from germline, CDR1 is MGHRA and CDR2 is YSYEKL. The CDR3, as DNA: TGCGCCAGCAGCCAACCGACTAGCCGAAATGAGCAGTTCTTC. It yields the protein CASSQPTSRNEQFF.